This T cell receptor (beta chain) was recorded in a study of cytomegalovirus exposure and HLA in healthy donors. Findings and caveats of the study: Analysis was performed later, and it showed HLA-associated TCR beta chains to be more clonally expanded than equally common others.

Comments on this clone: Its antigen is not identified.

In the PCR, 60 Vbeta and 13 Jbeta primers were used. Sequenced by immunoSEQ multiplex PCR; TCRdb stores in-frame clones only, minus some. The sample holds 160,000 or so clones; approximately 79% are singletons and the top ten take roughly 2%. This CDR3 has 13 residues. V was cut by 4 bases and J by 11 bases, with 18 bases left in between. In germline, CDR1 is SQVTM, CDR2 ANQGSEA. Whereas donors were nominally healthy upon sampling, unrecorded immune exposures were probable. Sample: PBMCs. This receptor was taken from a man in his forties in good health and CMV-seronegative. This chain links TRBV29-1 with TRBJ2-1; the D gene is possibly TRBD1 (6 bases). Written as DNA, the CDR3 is TGCAGCGTTGCAGGGGTTACCATCGGGCAGCAGTTCTTC. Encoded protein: CSVAGVTIGQQFF.